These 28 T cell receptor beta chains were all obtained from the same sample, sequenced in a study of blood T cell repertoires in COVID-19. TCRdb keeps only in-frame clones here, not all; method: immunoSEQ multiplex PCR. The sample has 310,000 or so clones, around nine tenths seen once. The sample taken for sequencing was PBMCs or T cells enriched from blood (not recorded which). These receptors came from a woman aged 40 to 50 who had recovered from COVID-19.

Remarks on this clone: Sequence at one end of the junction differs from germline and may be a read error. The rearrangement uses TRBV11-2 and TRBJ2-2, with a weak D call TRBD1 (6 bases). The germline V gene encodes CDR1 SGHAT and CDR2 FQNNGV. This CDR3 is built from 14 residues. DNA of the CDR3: TGTGCCAGCAGCTTAACAGGGAACGCCGGGGAGCTGTTTTTT. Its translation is CASSLTGNAGELFF.

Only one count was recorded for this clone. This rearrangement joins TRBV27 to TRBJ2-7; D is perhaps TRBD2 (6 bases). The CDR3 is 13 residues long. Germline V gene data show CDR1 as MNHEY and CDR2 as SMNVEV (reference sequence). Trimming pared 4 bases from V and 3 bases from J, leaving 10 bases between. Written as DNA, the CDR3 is TGTGCCAGCAGTTGGCGGGACCGCTACGAGCAGTACTTC. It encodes CASSWRDRYEQYF.

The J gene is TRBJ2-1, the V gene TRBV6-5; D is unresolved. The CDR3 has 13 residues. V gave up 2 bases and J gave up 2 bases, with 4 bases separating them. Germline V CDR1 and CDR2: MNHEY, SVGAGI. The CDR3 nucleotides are TGTGCCAGCAGTTACAGCACCTACAATGAGCAGTTCTTC. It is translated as CASSYSTYNEQFF.

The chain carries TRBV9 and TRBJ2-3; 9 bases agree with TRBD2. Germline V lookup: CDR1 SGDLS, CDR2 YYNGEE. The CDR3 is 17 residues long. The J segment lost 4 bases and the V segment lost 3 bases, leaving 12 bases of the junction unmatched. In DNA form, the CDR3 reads TGTGCCAGCAGCGGAGGCCTACTAGCGGGTTTATCAGATACGCAGTATTTT. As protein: CASSGGLLAGLSDTQYF.

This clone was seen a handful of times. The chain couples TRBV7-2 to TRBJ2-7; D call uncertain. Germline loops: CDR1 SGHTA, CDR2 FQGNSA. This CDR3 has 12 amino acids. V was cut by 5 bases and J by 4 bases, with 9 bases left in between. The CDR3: CASSPDGYEQYF. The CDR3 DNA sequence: TGTGCCAGCAGCCCCGACGGGTACGAGCAGTACTTC.

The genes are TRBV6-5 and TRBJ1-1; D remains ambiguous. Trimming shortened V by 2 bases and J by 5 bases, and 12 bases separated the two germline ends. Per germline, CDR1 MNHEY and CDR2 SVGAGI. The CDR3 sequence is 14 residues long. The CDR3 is CASSYEGPRTEAFF. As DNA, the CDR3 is TGTGCCAGCAGTTACGAGGGCCCCAGAACTGAAGCTTTCTTT.

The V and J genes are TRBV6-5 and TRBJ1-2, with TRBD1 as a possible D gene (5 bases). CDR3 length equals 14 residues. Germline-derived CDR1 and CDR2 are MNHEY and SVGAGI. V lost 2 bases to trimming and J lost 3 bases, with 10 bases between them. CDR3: CASSYPQTDYGYTF. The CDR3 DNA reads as TGTGCCAGCAGTTACCCCCAGACAGACTATGGCTACACCTTC.

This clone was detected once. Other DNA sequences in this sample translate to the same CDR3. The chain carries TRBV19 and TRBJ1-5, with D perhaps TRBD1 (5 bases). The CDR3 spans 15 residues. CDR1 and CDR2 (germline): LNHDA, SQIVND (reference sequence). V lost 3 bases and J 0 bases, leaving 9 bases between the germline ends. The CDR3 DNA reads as TGTGCCAGTAGTATTTCAGGGTATAGCAATCAGCCCCAGCATTTT. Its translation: CASSISGYSNQPQHF.

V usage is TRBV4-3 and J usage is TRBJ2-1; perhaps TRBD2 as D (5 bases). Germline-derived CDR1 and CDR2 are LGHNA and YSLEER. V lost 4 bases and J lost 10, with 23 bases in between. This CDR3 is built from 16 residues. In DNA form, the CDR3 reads TGCGCCAGCAGCCGCGATGGGCTAGCCCCCCAATTGGAGCAGTTCTTC. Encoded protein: CASSRDGLAPQLEQFF.

The CDR3 DNA follows: TGTGCCTGGAGCCCCGAATCATTAAGGACAGGGGAGCAGTTCTTC. Translation: CAWSPESLRTGEQFF. The genes are TRBV30 and TRBJ2-1; 8 nucleotides agree with TRBD1. J lost 10 bases, V lost 3 bases, and 14 bases had no gene match. The CDR3 is 15 residues long. Germline CDR1 reads GTSNPN; CDR2 reads SVGIG (reference sequence).

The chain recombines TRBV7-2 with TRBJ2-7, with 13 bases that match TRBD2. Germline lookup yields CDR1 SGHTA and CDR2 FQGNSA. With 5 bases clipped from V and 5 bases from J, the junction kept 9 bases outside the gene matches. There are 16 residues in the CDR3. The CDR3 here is CASSERLAGGRNEQYF. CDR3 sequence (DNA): TGTGCCAGCAGCGAGAGACTAGCGGGAGGAAGGAACGAGCAGTACTTC.

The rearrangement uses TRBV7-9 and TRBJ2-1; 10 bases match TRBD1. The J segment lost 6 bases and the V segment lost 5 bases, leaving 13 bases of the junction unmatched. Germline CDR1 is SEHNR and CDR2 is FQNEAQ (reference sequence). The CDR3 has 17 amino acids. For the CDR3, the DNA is TGTGCCAGCAGCCCCTGGGGGGGGGACAGGGGAGGCAATGAGCAGTTCTTC. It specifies CASSPWGGDRGGNEQFF.

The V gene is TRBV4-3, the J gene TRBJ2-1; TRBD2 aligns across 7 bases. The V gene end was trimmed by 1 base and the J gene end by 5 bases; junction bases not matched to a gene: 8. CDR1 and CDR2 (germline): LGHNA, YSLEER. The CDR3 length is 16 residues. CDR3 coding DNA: TGCGCCAGCAGCCAAGTATTGGCTAGCGGACACAATGAGCAGTTCTTC. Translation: CASSQVLASGHNEQFF.

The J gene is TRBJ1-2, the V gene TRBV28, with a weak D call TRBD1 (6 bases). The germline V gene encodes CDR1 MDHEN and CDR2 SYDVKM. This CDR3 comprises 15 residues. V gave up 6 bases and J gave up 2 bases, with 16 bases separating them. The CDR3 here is CASRRPGQENYGYTF. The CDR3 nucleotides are TGTGCCAGCAGAAGACCGGGACAAGAAAACTATGGCTACACCTTC.

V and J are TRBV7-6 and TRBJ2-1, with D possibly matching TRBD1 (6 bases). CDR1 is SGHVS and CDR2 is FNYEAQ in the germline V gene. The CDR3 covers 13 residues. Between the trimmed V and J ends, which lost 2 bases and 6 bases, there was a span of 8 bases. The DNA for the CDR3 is TGTGCCAGCAGCTTACGGGACACCAATGAGCAGTTCTTC. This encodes CASSLRDTNEQFF. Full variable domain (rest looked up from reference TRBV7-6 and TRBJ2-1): GAGVSQSPRYKVTKRGQDVALRCDPISGHVSLYWYRQALGQGPEFLTYFNYEAQQDKSGLPNDRFSAERPEGSISTLTIQRTEQRDSAMYRCASSLRDTNEQFFGPGTRLTVL.

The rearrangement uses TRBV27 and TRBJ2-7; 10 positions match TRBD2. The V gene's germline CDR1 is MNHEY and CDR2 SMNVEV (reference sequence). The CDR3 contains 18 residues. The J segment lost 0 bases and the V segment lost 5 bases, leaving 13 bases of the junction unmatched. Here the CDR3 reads CASSPRAASGGLSYEQYF. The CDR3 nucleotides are TGTGCCAGCAGTCCCCGGGCGGCTAGCGGGGGACTCTCCTACGAGCAGTACTTC.

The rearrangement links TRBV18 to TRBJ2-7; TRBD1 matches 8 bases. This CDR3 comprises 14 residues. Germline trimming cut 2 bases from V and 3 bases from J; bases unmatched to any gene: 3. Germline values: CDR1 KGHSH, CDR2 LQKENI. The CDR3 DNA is TGTGCCAGCTCACCAATGGGACAGGACTACGAGCAGTACTTC. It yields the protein CASSPMGQDYEQYF. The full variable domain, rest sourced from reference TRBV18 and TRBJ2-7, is NAGVMQNPRHLVRRRGQEARLRCSPMKGHSHVYWYRQLPEEGLKFMVYLQKENIIDESGMPKERFSAEFPKEGPSILRIQQVVRGDSAAYFCASSPMGQDYEQYFGPGTRLTVT.

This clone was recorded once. The CDR3 DNA is TGCAGCGTGACGCCGGGGGGGAACCGGGAGACCCAGTACTTC. Encoded protein: CSVTPGGNRETQYF. J is TRBJ2-5 and V is TRBV29-1; 8 nucleotides agree with TRBD2. CDR1 is SQVTM and CDR2 is ANQGSEA in the germline V gene. V lost 6 bases, J lost 5 bases, and 11 bases stayed unmatched. This CDR3 is built from 14 residues. The full variable domain, completed using reference TRBV29-1 and TRBJ2-5, is SAVISQKPSRDICQRGTSLTIQCQVDSQVTMMFWYRQQPGQSLTLIATANQGSEATYESGFVIDKFPISRPNLTFSTLTVSNMSPEDSSIYLCSVTPGGNRETQYFGPGTRLLVL.

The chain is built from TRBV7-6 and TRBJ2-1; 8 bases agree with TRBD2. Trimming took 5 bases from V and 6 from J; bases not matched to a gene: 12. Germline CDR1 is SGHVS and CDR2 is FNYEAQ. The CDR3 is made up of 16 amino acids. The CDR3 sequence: CASSTQSGRTSNEQFF. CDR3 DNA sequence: TGTGCCAGCAGCACGCAGAGCGGGAGAACGTCCAATGAGCAGTTCTTC.

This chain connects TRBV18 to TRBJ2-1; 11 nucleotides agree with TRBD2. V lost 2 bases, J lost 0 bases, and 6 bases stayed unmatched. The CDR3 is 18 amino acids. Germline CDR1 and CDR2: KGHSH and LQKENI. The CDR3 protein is CASSPMASGRSSYNEQFF. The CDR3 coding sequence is TGTGCCAGCTCACCAATGGCTAGCGGGAGGTCCTCCTACAATGAGCAGTTCTTC. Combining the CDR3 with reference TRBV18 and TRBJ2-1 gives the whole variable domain NAGVMQNPRHLVRRRGQEARLRCSPMKGHSHVYWYRQLPEEGLKFMVYLQKENIIDESGMPKERFSAEFPKEGPSILRIQQVVRGDSAAYFCASSPMASGRSSYNEQFFGPGTRLTVL.

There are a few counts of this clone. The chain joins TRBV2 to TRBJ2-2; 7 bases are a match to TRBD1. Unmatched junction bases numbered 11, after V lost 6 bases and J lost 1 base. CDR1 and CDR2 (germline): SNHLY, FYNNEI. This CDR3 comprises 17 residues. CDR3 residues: CASSNGQAWRNTGELFF. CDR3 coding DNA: TGTGCCAGCAGCAACGGACAGGCATGGCGGAACACCGGGGAGCTGTTTTTT.

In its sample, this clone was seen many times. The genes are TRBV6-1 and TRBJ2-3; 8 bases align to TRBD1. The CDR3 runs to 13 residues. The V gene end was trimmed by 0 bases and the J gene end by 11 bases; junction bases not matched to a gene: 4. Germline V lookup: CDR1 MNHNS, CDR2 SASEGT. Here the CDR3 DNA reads TGTGCCAGCAGTGAAGCAACCAGGGGGCAGCAGTATTTT. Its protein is CASSEATRGQQYF.

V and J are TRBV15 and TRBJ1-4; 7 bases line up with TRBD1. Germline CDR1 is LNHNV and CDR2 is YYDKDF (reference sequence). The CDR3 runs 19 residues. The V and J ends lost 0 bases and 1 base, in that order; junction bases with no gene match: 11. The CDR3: CATSRERGQPSLTNEKLFF. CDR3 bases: TGTGCCACCAGCAGAGAAAGGGGACAGCCTTCTTTAACTAATGAAAAACTGTTTTTT.

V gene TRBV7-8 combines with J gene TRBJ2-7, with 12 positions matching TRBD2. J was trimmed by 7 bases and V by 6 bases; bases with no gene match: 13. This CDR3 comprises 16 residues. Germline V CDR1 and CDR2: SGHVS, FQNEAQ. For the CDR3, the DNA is TGTGCCAGCAGTTCTGCTCTAGCGGGAGGGCGTGGGGAGCAGTACTTC. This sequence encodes CASSSALAGGRGEQYF.

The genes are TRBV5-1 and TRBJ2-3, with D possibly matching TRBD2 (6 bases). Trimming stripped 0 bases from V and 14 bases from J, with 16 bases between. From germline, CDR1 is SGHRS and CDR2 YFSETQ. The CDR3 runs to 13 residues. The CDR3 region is CASSLAGEVVRYF. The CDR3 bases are TGCGCCAGCAGCTTGGCGGGAGAAGTGGTGCGGTATTTT.

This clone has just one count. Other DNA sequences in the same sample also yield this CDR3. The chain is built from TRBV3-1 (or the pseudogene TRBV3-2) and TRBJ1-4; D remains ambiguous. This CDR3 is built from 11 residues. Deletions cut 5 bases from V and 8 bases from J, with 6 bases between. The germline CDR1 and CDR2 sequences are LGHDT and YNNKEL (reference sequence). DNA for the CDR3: TGTGCCAGCAGCTCGGGGGAAAAACTGTTTTTT. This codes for CASSSGEKLFF.

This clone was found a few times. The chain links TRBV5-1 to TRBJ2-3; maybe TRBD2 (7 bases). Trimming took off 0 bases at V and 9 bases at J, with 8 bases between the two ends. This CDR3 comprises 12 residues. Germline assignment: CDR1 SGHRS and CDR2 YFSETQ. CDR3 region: CASSLAGGTQYF. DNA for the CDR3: TGCGCCAGCAGCTTGGCGGGGGGCACGCAGTATTTT.

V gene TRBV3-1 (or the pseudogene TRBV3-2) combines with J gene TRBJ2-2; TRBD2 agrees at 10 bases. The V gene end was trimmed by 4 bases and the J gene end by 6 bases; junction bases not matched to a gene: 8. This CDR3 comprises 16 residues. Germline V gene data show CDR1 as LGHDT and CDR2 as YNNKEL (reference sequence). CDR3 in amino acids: CASSPSGRRGPGELFF. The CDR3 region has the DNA TGTGCCAGCAGCCCTAGCGGGAGAAGGGGGCCCGGGGAGCTGTTTTTT.